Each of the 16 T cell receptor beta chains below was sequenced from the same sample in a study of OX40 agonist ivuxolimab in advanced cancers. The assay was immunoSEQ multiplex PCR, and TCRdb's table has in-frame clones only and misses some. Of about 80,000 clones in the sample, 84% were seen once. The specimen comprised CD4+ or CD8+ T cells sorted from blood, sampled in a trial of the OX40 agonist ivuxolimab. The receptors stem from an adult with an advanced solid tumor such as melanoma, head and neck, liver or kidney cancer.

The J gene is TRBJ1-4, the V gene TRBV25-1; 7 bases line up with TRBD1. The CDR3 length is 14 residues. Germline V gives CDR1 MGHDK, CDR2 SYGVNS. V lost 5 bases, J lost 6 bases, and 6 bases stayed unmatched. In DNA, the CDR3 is TGTGCCAGCAGTTGGGGACAGAAAGATGAAAAACTGTTTTTT. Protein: CASSWGQKDEKLFF.

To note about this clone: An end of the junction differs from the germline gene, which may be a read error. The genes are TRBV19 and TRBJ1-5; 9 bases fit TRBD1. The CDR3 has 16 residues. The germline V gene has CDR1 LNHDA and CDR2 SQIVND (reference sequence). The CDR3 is CASRIGTGTGNQPQHF. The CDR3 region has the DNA TGTGCCAGTAGGATAGGGACAGGGACGGGCAATCAGCCCCAGCATTTT. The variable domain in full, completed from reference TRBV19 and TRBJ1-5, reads DGGITQSPKYLFRKEGQNVTLSCEQNLNHDAMYWYRQDPGQGLRLIYYSQIVNDFQKGDIAEGYSVSREKKESFPLTVTSAQKNPTAFYLCASRIGTGTGNQPQHFGDGTRLSIL.

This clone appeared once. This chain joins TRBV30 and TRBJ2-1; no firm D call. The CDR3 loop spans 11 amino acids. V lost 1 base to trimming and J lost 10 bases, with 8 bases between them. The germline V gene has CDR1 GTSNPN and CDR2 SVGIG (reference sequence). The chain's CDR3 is CAWSDYTEQFF. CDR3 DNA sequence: TGTGCCTGGAGTGACTATACAGAGCAGTTCTTC. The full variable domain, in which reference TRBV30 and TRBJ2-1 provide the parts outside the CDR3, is SQTIHQWPATLVQPVGSPLSLECTVEGTSNPNLYWYRQAAGRGLQLLFYSVGIGQISSEVPQNLSASRPQDRQFILSSKKLLLSDSGFYLCAWSDYTEQFFGPGTRLTVL.

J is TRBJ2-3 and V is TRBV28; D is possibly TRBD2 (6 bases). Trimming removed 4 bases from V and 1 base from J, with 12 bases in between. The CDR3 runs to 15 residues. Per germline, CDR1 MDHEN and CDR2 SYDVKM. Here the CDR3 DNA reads TGTGCCAGCAGTTGGGCCCGACTAGGCACAGATACGCAGTATTTT. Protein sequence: CASSWARLGTDTQYF.

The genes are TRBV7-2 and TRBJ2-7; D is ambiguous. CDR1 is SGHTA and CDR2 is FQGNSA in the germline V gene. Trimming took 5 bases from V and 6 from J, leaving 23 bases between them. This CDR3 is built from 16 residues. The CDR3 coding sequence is TGTGCCAGCAGCCCTCTTGGCGGCCTCCCATTGGGCGAGCAGTACTTC. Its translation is CASSPLGGLPLGEQYF.

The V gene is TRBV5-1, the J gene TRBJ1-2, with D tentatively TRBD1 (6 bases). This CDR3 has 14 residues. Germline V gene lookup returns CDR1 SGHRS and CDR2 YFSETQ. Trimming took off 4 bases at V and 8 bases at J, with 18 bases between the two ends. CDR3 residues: CASSPLQGGWGYTF. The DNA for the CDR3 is TGCGCCAGCAGCCCTCTACAGGGTGGTTGGGGCTACACCTTC.

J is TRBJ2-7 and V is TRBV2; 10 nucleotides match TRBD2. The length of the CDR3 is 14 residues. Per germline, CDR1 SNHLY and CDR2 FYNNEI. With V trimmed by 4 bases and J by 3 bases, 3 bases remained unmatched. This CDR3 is CASSGLAGLYEQYF. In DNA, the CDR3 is TGTGCCAGCAGTGGACTAGCGGGCCTCTACGAGCAGTACTTC.

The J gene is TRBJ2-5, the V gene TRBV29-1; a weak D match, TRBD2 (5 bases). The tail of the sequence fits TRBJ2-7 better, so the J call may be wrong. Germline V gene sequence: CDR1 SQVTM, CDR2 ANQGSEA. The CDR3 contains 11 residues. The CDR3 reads CSVRTGYEQYF. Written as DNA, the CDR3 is TGCAGCGTCCGGACTGGCTACGAGCAGTACTTC.

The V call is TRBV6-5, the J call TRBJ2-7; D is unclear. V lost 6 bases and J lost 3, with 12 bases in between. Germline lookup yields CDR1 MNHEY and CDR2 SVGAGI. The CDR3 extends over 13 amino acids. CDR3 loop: CASRRYIDYEQYF. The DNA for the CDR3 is TGTGCCAGCAGAAGGTATATCGACTACGAGCAGTACTTC.

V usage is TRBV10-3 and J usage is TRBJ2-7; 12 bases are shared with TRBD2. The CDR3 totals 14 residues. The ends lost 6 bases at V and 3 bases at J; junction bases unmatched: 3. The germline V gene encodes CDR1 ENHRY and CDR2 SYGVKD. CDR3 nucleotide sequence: TGTGCCATCAGCCCGGGACTAGCGGGCTACGAGCAGTACTTC. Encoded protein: CAISPGLAGYEQYF.

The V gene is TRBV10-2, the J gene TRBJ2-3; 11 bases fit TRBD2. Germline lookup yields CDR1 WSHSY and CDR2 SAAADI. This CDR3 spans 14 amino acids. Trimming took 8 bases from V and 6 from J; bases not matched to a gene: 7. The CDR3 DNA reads TGCGCCAGCCTAGCGGGGGGCCTTCTGGATACGCAGTATTTT. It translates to CASLAGGLLDTQYF.

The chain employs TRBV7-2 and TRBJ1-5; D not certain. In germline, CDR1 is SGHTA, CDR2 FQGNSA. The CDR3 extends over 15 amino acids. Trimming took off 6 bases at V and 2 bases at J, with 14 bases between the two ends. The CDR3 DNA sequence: TGTGCCAGCAGTTCTATGGGAGGAGGCAATCAGCCCCAGCATTTT. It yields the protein CASSSMGGGNQPQHF.

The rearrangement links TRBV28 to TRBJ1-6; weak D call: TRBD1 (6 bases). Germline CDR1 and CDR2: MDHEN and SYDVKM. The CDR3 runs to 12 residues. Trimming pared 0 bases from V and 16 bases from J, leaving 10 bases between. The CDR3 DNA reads TGTGCCAGCAGTTTATGGGGGACAAAACTCCACTTT. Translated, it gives CASSLWGTKLHF.

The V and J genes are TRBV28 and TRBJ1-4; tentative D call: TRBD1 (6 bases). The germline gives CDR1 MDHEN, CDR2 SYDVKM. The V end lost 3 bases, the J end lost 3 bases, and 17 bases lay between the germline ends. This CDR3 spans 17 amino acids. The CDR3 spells CASSFSPYRVSNEKLFF. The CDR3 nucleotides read TGTGCCAGCAGTTTTAGTCCCTACAGGGTGTCTAATGAAAAACTGTTTTTT. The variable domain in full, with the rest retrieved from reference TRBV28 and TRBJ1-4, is DVKVTQSSRYLVKRTGEKVFLECVQDMDHENMFWYRQDPGLGLRLIYFSYDVKMKEKGDIPEGYSVSREKKERFSLILESASTNQTSMYLCASSFSPYRVSNEKLFFGSGTQLSVL.

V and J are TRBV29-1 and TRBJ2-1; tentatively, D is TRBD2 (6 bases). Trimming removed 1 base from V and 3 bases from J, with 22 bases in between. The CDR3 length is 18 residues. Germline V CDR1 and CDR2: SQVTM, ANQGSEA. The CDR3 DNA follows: TGCAGCGTTGAAGGCTGGCTAGCGAGAGACCCATTCTACAATGAGCAGTTCTTC. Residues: CSVEGWLARDPFYNEQFF.

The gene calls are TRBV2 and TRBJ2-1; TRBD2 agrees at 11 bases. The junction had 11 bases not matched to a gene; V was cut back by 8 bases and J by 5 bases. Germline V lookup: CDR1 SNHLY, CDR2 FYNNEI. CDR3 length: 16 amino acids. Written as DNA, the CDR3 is TGTGCCAGCCTCCGCCGGGGACTAGCGGCTAACAATGAGCAGTTCTTC. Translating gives CASLRRGLAANNEQFF.